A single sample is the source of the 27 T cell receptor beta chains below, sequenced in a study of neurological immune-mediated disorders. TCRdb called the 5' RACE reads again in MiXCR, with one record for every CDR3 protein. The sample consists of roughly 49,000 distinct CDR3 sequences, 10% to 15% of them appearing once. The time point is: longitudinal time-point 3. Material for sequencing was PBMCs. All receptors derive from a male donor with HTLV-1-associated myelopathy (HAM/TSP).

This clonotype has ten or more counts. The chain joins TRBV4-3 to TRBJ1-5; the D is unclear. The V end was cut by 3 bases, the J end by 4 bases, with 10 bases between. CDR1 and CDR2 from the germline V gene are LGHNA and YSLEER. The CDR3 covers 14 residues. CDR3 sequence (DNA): TGCGCCAGCAGCCAGATAGTGGGTAATCAGCCCCAGCATTTT. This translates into CASSQIVGNQPQHF.

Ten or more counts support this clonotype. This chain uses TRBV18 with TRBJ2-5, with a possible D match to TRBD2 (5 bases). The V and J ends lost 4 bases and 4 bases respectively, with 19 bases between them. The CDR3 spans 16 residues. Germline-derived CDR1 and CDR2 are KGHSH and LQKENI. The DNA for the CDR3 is TGTGCCAGCTCACTGATGGAACCTACCGAGGGAGAGACCCAGTACTTC. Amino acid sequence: CASSLMEPTEGETQYF.

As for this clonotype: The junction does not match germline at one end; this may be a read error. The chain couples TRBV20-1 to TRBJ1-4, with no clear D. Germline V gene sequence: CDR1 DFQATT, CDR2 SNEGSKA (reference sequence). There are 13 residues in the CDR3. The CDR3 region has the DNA TGCATTGCTAGAGGACTACGGAATGAAAAACTGTTTTTT. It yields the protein CIARGLRNEKLFF.

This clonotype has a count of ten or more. The CDR3 DNA reads as TGCGCCAGCAGCCAAGAAGGGGGCCGGCCCGGTTCAGATACGCAGTATTTT. Protein: CASSQEGGRPGSDTQYF. The J gene is TRBJ2-3, the V gene TRBV4-1; 7 nucleotides agree with TRBD1. V lost 0 bases, J lost 4 bases, and 10 bases stayed unmatched. The CDR3 has 17 residues. Germline V gives CDR1 MGHRA, CDR2 YSYEKL.

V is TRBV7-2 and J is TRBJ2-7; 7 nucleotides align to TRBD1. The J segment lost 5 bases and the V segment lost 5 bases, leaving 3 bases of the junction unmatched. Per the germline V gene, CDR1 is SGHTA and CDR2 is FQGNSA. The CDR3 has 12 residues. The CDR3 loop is CASSDTGDEQYF. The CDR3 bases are TGTGCCAGCAGCGACACAGGGGACGAGCAGTACTTC. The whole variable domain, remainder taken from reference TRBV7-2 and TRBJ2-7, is GAGVSQSPSNKVTEKGKDVELRCDPISGHTALYWYRQSLGQGLEFLIYFQGNSAPDKSGLPSDRFSAERTGGSVSTLTIQRTQQEDSAVYLCASSDTGDEQYFGPGTRLTVT.

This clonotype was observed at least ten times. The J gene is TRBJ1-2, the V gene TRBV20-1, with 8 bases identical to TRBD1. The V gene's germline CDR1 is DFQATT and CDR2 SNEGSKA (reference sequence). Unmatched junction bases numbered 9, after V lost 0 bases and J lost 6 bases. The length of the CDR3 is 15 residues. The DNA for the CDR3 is TGCAGTGCTAGAGATCCTGGACAGGGAAAGAATGGCTACACCTTC. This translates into CSARDPGQGKNGYTF.

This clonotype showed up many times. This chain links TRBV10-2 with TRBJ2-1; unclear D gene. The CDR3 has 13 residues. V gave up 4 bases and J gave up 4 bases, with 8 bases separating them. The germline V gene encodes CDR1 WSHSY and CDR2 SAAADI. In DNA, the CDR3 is TGCGCCAGCAGTGTATCCGGTTACAATGAGCAGTTCTTC. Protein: CASSVSGYNEQFF.

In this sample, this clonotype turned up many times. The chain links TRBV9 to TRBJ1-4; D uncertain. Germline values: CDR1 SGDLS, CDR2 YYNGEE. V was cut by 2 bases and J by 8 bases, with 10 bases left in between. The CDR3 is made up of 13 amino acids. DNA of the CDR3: TGTGCCAGCAGCGTGGCCCCCGAGGAAAAACTGTTTTTT. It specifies CASSVAPEEKLFF.

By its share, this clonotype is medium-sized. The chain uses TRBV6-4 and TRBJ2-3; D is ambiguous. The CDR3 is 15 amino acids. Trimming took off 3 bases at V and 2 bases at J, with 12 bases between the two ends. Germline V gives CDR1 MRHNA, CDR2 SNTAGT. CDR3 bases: TGTGCCAGCAGTGAAACTTCCGGGCACACAGATACGCAGTATTTT. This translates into CASSETSGHTDTQYF.

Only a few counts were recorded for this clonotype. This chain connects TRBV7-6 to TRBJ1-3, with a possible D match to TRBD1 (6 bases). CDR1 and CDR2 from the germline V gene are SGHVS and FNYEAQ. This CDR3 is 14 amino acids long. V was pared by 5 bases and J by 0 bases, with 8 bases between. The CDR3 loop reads CASSKQGSGNTIYF. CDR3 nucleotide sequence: TGTGCCAGCAGCAAACAGGGCTCTGGAAACACCATATATTTT. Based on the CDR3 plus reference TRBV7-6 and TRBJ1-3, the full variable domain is GAGVSQSPRYKVTKRGQDVALRCDPISGHVSLYWYRQALGQGPEFLTYFNYEAQQDKSGLPNDRFSAERPEGSISTLTIQRTEQRDSAMYRCASSKQGSGNTIYFGEGSWLTVV.

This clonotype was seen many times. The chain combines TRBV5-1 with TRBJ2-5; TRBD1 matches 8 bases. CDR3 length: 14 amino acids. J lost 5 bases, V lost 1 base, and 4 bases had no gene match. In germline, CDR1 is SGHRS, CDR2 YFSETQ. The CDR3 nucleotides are TGCGCCAGCAGCTTGATGACAGGGGATGAGACCCAGTACTTC. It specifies CASSLMTGDETQYF. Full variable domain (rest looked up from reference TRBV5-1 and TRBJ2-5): KAGVTQTPRYLIKTRGQQVTLSCSPISGHRSVSWYQQTPGQGLQFLFEYFSETQRNKGNFPGRFSGRQFSNSRSEMNVSTLELGDSALYLCASSLMTGDETQYFGPGTRLLVL.

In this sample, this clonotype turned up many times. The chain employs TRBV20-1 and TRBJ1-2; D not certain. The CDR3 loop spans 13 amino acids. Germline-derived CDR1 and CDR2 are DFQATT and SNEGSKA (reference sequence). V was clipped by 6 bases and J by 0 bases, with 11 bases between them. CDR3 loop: CSAPIGSNYGYTF. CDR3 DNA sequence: TGCAGTGCCCCTATCGGGTCTAACTATGGCTACACCTTC.

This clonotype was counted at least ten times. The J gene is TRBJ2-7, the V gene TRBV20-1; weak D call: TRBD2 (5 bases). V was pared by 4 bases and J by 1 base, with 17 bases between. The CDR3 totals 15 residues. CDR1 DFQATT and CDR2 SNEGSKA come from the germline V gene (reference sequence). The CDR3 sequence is CSATKLRRGSYEQYF. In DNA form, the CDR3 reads TGCAGTGCTACCAAACTGCGTCGGGGATCCTACGAGCAGTACTTC.

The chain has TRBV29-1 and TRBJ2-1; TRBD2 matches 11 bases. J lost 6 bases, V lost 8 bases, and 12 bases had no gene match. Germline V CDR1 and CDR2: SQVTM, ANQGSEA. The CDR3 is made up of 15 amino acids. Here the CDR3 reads CSYISGGAFANEQFF. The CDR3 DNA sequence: TGCAGCTACATTAGCGGGGGGGCGTTTGCCAATGAGCAGTTCTTC.

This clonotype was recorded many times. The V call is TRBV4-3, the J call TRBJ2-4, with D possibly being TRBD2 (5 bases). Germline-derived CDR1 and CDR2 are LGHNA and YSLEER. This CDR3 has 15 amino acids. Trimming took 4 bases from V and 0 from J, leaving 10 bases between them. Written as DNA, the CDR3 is TGCGCCAGCAGCCTCTCGGGGATAGCCAAAAACATTCAGTACTTC. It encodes CASSLSGIAKNIQYF.

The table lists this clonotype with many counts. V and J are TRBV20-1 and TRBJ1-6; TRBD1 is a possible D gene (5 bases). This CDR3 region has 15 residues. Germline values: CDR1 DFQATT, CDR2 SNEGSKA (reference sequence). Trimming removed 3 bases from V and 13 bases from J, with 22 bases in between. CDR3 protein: CSASRFIGAEWPLHF. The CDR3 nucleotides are TGCAGTGCTAGCCGCTTTATCGGGGCGGAGTGGCCCCTCCACTTT.

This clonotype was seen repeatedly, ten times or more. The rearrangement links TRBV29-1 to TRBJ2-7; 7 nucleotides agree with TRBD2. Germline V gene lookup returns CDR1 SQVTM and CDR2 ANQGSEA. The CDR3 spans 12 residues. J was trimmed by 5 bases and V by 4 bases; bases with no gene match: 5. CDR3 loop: CSVVRGRDEQYF. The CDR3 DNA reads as TGCAGCGTTGTACGGGGGAGGGACGAGCAGTACTTC.

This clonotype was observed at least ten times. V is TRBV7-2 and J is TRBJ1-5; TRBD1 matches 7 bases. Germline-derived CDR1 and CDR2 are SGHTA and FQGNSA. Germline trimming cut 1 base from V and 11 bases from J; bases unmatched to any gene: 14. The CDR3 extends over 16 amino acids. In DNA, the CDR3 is TGTGCCAGCAGCTTAGGGGCTTATTGGCCTCAGGGGGCCCAGCATTTT. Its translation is CASSLGAYWPQGAQHF.

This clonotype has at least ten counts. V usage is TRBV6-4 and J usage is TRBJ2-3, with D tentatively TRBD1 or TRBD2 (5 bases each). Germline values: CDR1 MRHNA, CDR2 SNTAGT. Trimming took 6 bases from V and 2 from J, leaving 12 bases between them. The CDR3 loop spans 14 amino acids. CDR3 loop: CASSRDRNTDTQYF. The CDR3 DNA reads TGTGCCAGCAGCAGGGACCGTAACACAGATACGCAGTATTTT.

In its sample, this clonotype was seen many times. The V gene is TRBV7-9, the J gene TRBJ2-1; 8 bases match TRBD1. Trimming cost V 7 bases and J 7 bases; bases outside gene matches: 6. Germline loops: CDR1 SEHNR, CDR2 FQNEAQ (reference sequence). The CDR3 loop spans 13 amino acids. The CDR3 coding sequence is TGTGCCAGCAAAATAAACAGGGGGAATGAGCAGTTCTTC. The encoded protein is CASKINRGNEQFF.

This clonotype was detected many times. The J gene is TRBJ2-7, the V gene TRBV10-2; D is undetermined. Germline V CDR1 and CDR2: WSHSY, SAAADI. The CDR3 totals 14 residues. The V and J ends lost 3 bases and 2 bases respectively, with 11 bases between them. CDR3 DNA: TGCGCCAGCAGTGACCGCGGCATTCCCTACGAGCAGTACTTC. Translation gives CASSDRGIPYEQYF.

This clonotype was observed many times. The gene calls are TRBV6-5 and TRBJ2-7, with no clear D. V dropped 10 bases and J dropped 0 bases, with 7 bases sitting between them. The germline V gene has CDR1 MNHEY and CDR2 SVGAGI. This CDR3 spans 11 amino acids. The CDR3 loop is CATKSSYEQYF. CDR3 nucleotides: TGTGCCACAAAAAGCTCCTACGAGCAGTACTTC.

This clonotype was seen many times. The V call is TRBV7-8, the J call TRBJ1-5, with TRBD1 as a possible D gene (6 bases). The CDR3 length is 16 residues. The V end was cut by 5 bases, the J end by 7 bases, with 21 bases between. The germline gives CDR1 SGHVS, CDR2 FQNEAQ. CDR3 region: CASSLRTGPRGQPQHF. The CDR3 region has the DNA TGTGCCAGCAGCCTACGAACAGGGCCCCGAGGCCAGCCCCAGCATTTT.

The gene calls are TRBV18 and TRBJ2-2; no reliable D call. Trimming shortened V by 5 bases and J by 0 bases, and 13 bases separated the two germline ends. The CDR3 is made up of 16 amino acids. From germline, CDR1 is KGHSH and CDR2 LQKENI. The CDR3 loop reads CASSGGLGSNTGELFF. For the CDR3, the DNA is TGTGCCAGCTCAGGCGGCCTGGGGTCGAACACCGGGGAGCTGTTTTTT.

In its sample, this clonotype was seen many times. CDR3 in DNA: TGCGCCAGCAGCTTGGTCCAAGAGACCCAGTACTTC. This translates into CASSLVQETQYF. V is TRBV5-1 and J is TRBJ2-5; D remains ambiguous. Trimming pared 0 bases from V and 1 base from J, leaving 1 base between. Per germline, CDR1 SGHRS and CDR2 YFSETQ. This CDR3 region has 12 residues.

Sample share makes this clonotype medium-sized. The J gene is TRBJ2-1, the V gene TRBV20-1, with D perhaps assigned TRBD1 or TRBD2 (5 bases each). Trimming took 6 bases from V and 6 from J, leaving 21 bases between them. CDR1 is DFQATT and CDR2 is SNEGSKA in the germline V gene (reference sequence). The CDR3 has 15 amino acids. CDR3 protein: CSALARGSSLNEQFF. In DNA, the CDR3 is TGCAGTGCCCTAGCCCGGGGCAGTAGCCTCAATGAGCAGTTCTTC.

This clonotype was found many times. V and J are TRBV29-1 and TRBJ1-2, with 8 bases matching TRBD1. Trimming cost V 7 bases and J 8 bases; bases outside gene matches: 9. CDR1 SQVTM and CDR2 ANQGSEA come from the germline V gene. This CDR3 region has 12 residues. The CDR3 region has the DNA TGCAGCGCTACGACAGGGGTCCGAGGCTACACCTTC. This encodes CSATTGVRGYTF.